This TCR beta chain came from a study of shared clonotypes between healthy human individuals. About the study: Participating donors consisted of two women and a few men aged 18 to 49.

Germline loops: CDR1 GTSNPN, CDR2 SVGIG (reference sequence). This CDR3 spans 11 amino acids. Trimming stripped 7 bases from V and 4 bases from J, with 10 bases between. Whole-study results and caveats: Compared with memory subsets, naive subsets generally had larger estimated richness. The diversity represented, both genetic and in exposure history, was limited by few donors.

Libraries were prepared by immunoSEQ multiplex PCR; TCRdb keeps only in-frame clonotypes and omits some of them. This sample yields about 2 million clones, of which about 95% are seen a single time; roughly 1% belongs to the top ten. On this clone itself: What it binds is unknown.

CD8 cells classed as naive were CD45RO-negative and positively selected for CCR7, excluding terminally differentiated effector memory CD45RA+ cells. The chain carries TRBV30 and TRBJ1-1, with D possibly being TRBD1 (6 bases). Sequencing was carried out using naive CD8+ T cells sorted from blood. The sequence derives from a man aged 18-30 years in good health. The CDR3: CAFWGPTEAFF. The CDR3 region has the DNA TGTGCCTTCTGGGGGCCCACTGAAGCTTTCTTT.